A single T cell receptor beta chain is shown here with its context. These data originate in a study of shared clonotypes between healthy human individuals. The wider study: The plates for each donor numbered three CD4 naive, three CD4 memory, two CD8 naive and one CD8 memory.

Germline lookup yields CDR1 LNHDA and CDR2 SQIVND (reference sequence). Trimming shortened V by 5 bases and J by 10 bases, and 15 bases separated the two germline ends. CDR3 size: 13 residues. Original processing notes: Junction-only sequences without quality scores came from ImmunoSEQ, so filtering differed. The assay was immunoSEQ multiplex PCR, and TCRdb's table has in-frame clones only and misses some. Clone size and the V and J calls come from that table; the DNA yielded D and trimming. The repertoire has some 2.1 million clones, 85% to 95% of them found once; the top ten carry about 0.13%. This sequence joins TRBV19 and TRBJ1-5, with TRBD1 as a possible D gene (5 bases). This sequence was found in a man between 18 and 29 years old in good health. What was sequenced was naive CD4+ T cells sorted from blood. As for subset: CD45RA+ positively selected. CDR3 amino acids: CASSPLGVQPQHF. CDR3 sequence (DNA): TGTGCCAGTAGTCCTTTAGGGGTACAACCCCAGCATTTT.